These 20 T cell receptor beta chains came from one sample sequenced in a study of T cells in Graves' hyperthyroidism and ophthalmopathy. Amplification yielded TCR beta CDR3 regions, with RNA transcripts as the source. When the TCR CDR3 underwent first-round RT-PCR, the HTBI primer set was used. TCRdb fed the multiplex PCR reads into MiXCR, producing one record per CDR3 protein. The profile shows about 540,000 distinct CDR3 sequences, just over 45% of them singletons. Source material: peripheral blood or thyroid tissue (not recorded which). Receptor source: a woman aged 18-30 years with Graves' hyperthyroidism.

V is TRBV7-2 and J is TRBJ1-2; tentatively, D is TRBD1 (6 bases). From germline, CDR1 is SGHTA and CDR2 FQGNSA. The V gene lost 4 bases and the J gene lost 1 base, with 19 bases spanning the gap. This CDR3 has 17 residues. The CDR3 sequence is CASSSPGGGGDNYGYTF. The CDR3 bases are TGTGCCAGCAGCTCCCCCGGGGGAGGGGGGGATAACTATGGCTACACCTTC.

The chain is built from TRBV25-1 and TRBJ1-5; D is unresolved. From germline, CDR1 is MGHDK and CDR2 SYGVNS. V lost 6 bases and J 3 bases, leaving 15 bases between the germline ends. This CDR3 is built from 15 residues. CDR3 DNA sequence: TGTGCCAGCAGCGTTGAAGGAGGTCCCAATCAGCCCCAGCATTTT. Its translation is CASSVEGGPNQPQHF. Drawing the rest from reference TRBV25-1 and TRBJ1-5, the complete variable domain is EADIYQTPRYLVIGTGKKITLECSQTMGHDKMYWYQQDPGMELHLIHYSYGVNSTEKGDLSSESTVSRIRTEHFPLTLESARPSHTSQYLCASSVEGGPNQPQHFGDGTRLSIL.

This clonotype was observed at least ten times. This chain links TRBV20-1 with TRBJ1-4; TRBD1 matches 9 bases. Germline CDR1 is DFQATT and CDR2 is SNEGSKA (reference sequence). V was pared by 3 bases and J by 5 bases, with 4 bases of the junction left unmatched. CDR3 size: 14 residues. Here the CDR3 DNA reads TGCAGTGCTAGTCCCGGGACAGGGAATGAAAAACTGTTTTTT. Amino acid sequence: CSASPGTGNEKLFF.

The rearrangement links TRBV7-3 to TRBJ2-7; D possibly corresponds to TRBD1 (6 bases). This CDR3 is 12 amino acids long. With 1 base removed from V and 11 bases from J, the gap between germline ends came to 12 bases. CDR1 and CDR2 (germline): SGHTA, FQGTGA. The CDR3 DNA follows: TGTGCCAGCAGCTTAATAACAGGGCCAGAGTACTTC. Translation gives CASSLITGPEYF.

Comments on this clonotype: Germline and junction disagree at one end, which may indicate a read error. The chain couples TRBV5-1 to TRBJ1-1; no clear D. CDR3 size: 17 residues. The germline V gene encodes CDR1 SGHRS and CDR2 YFSETQ. DNA of the CDR3: TGTGCCAGCAGCGAAGTTATCCCATCTGGGGTCAACACTGAAGCTTTCTTT. Protein: CASSEVIPSGVNTEAFF. Full variable domain (remainder filled in from reference TRBV5-1 and TRBJ1-1): KAGVTQTPRYLIKTRGQQVTLSCSPISGHRSVSWYQQTPGQGLQFLFEYFSETQRNKGNFPGRFSGRQFSNSRSEMNVSTLELGDSALYLCASSEVIPSGVNTEAFFGQGTRLTVV.

This clonotype was recorded at least ten times. V is TRBV29-1 and J is TRBJ2-5; 8 positions agree with TRBD2. The germline gives CDR1 SQVTM, CDR2 ANQGSEA. The J segment lost 5 bases and the V segment lost 6 bases, leaving 5 bases of the junction unmatched. The CDR3 has 12 amino acids. In nucleotides, the CDR3 is TGCAGCGTGGGACTAGTTGCGGAGACCCAGTACTTC. Translation gives CSVGLVAETQYF.

The V and J genes are TRBV24-1 and TRBJ2-5; TRBD1 matches 9 bases. Germline lookup yields CDR1 KGHDR and CDR2 SFDVKD. The J segment lost 3 bases and the V segment lost 3 bases, leaving 7 bases of the junction unmatched. The CDR3 contains 16 residues. In nucleotides, the CDR3 is TGTGCCACCAGTGATCCCCGGGACAGGGAGGAAGAGACCCAGTACTTC. Its translation is CATSDPRDREEETQYF.

Details on this clonotype: Germline and junction disagree at one end, which may indicate a read error. The V gene is TRBV7-9, the J gene TRBJ1-4; D possibly corresponds to TRBD1 (5 bases). In germline, CDR1 is SEHNR, CDR2 FQNEAQ (reference sequence). CDR3 size: 14 residues. CDR3: CACSLAGPNEKLFF. The CDR3, as DNA: TGTGCCTGCAGCTTGGCAGGGCCCAATGAAAAACTGTTTTTT.

The chain is built from TRBV29-1 and TRBJ2-6, with D unresolved. Trimming took off 0 bases at V and 4 bases at J, with 4 bases between the two ends. CDR3 length: 13 residues. Germline values: CDR1 SQVTM, CDR2 ANQGSEA. In DNA form, the CDR3 reads TGCAGCGTTGAAGAGTGGGGGGCCAACGTCCTGACTTTC. Protein sequence: CSVEEWGANVLTF.

There are many counts of this clonotype. CDR3 loop: CATSDPGSPRQPQHF. CDR3 sequence (DNA): TGTGCCACCAGTGACCCCGGAAGCCCTAGGCAGCCCCAGCATTTT. The chain combines TRBV24-1 with TRBJ1-5; D not certain. Deletions cut 4 bases from V and 7 bases from J, with 16 bases between. Germline CDR1 and CDR2: KGHDR and SFDVKD. The CDR3 runs 15 residues.

This chain connects TRBV9 to TRBJ2-3; no clear D. Trimming shortened V by 4 bases and J by 5 bases, and 11 bases separated the two germline ends. This CDR3 contains 13 residues. The germline gives CDR1 SGDLS, CDR2 YYNGEE. Here the CDR3 DNA reads TGTGCCAGCAGCTTACTCAGCGAAGATACGCAGTATTTT. It translates to CASSLLSEDTQYF.

The chain recombines TRBV25-1 with TRBJ1-2; 10 bases are a match to TRBD1. Germline loops: CDR1 MGHDK, CDR2 SYGVNS. The CDR3 covers 16 residues. V dropped 1 base and J dropped 4; count of bases not matched to a gene: 6. CDR3 amino acids: CASSESGQGGFYGYTF. CDR3 coding DNA: TGTGCCAGCAGTGAATCAGGACAGGGGGGCTTCTATGGCTACACCTTC.

V and J are TRBV20-1 and TRBJ1-6, with D unclear. In germline, CDR1 is DFQATT, CDR2 SNEGSKA (reference sequence). The CDR3 has 17 amino acids. Trimming removed 3 bases from V and 3 bases from J, with 18 bases in between. The CDR3 nucleotides read TGCAGTGCTAGGGAACCTCTTGGGAGCAGCTATAATTCACCCCTCCACTTT. Translated: CSAREPLGSSYNSPLHF.

This chain links TRBV2 with TRBJ1-5, with 7 bases fitting TRBD1. The CDR3 contains 13 residues. CDR1 SNHLY and CDR2 FYNNEI come from the germline V gene. V was pared by 7 bases and J by 3 bases, with 3 bases of the junction left unmatched. CDR3 loop: CASKTGINQPQHF. In nucleotides, the CDR3 is TGTGCCAGCAAGACAGGGATCAATCAGCCCCAGCATTTT.

The genes are TRBV9 and TRBJ2-5; D is uncertain. Trimming removed 0 bases from V and 5 bases from J, with 8 bases in between. Germline lookup yields CDR1 SGDLS and CDR2 YYNGEE. The CDR3 covers 13 residues. For the CDR3, the DNA is TGTGCCAGCAGCGTAGATTTGGGGGAGACCCAGTACTTC. Translated: CASSVDLGETQYF.

The chain uses TRBV20-1 and TRBJ1-1; D call uncertain. Germline loops: CDR1 DFQATT, CDR2 SNEGSKA (reference sequence). CDR3 length: 13 amino acids. With 0 bases removed from V and 0 bases from J, the gap between germline ends came to 5 bases. The CDR3 nucleotides are TGCAGTGCTAGAGATCAGATGAACACTGAAGCTTTCTTT. It encodes CSARDQMNTEAFF.

This clonotype was detected ten times or more. The rearrangement links TRBV29-1 to TRBJ1-4; the match to TRBD1 covers 7 bases. The germline V gene has CDR1 SQVTM and CDR2 ANQGSEA. This CDR3 is 14 amino acids long. Losses at the gene ends were 3 bases for V and 6 bases for J; bases not matched to a gene: 7. As DNA, the CDR3 is TGCAGCGTTGATCCGACAGGGAGGCATGAAAAACTGTTTTTT. As protein: CSVDPTGRHEKLFF.

The chain carries TRBV7-9 and TRBJ2-2; tentatively, D is TRBD2 (5 bases). Trimming shortened V by 7 bases and J by 6 bases, and 18 bases separated the two germline ends. Germline V lookup: CDR1 SEHNR, CDR2 FQNEAQ (reference sequence). The CDR3 loop spans 15 amino acids. The CDR3 region has the DNA TGTGCCAGCATCCCTTCGCTCCCGAGGGCCGGGGAGCTGTTTTTT. Translation gives CASIPSLPRAGELFF.

This clonotype was seen repeatedly, ten times or more. V is TRBV7-2 and J is TRBJ2-7; D tentatively reads TRBD1 or TRBD2 (5 bases each). The CDR3 totals 12 residues. Per the germline V gene, CDR1 is SGHTA and CDR2 is FQGNSA. Trimming removed 7 bases from V and 7 bases from J, with 14 bases in between. The CDR3 loop is CASTPGAGEQYF. Here the CDR3 DNA reads TGTGCCAGCACGCCCGGGGCTGGGGAGCAGTACTTC.

This clonotype was detected many times. The chain combines TRBV10-3 with TRBJ1-1; D is undetermined. V was shortened by 5 bases and J by 8 bases, with 9 bases between the two germline ends. Germline CDR1 ENHRY, CDR2 SYGVKD. CDR3 size: 11 residues. DNA of the CDR3: TGTGCCATCAGTAGCGGCTTCGAAGCTTTCTTT. Translation gives CAISSGFEAFF.